A single sample is the source of the 5 T cell receptor beta chains below, sequenced in a study of blood T cell repertoires in COVID-19. Assay: immunoSEQ multiplex PCR; the TCRdb copy retains only in-frame clones and omits some. The sample lists about 98,000 clones; roughly 82% were seen once. Sequencing was carried out using peripheral blood. The receptors shown here come from a man older than 75 with acute or convalescent COVID-19.

This CDR3 reads CASSLIAGGPYEQYF. The CDR3 DNA is TGTGCCAGCAGCTTAATAGCGGGAGGGCCCTACGAGCAGTACTTC. The chain combines TRBV7-2 with TRBJ2-7; 11 nucleotides agree with TRBD2. Germline assignment: CDR1 SGHTA and CDR2 FQGNSA. The CDR3 sequence is 15 residues long. V shed 2 bases, J shed 2 bases, and the junction held 2 bases outside the gene matches.

CDR3 amino acids: CASSESKGARRNIQYF. Written as DNA, the CDR3 is TGCGCCAGCAGTGAGTCGAAAGGGGCCCGACGGAACATTCAGTACTTC. V usage is TRBV10-1 and J usage is TRBJ2-4; tentative D call: TRBD1 (5 bases). CDR1 and CDR2 (germline): WNHNN, SYGVQD (reference sequence). Trimming stripped 0 bases from V and 7 bases from J, with 16 bases between. This CDR3 has 16 amino acids.

This chain uses TRBV9 with TRBJ2-5, with D possibly being TRBD1 (6 bases). CDR1 and CDR2 (germline): SGDLS, YYNGEE. Between the trimmed V and J ends, which lost 2 bases and 5 bases, there was a span of 13 bases. This CDR3 is built from 14 residues. The CDR3, as DNA: TGTGCCAGCAGCGTCGCCAGGGGTTGGGAGACCCAGTACTTC. This gives the protein CASSVARGWETQYF.

The chain carries TRBV6-5 and TRBJ2-5, with 7 bases identical to TRBD1. The CDR3 covers 13 residues. The trim removed 2 bases at V and 4 bases at J, leaving 1 base unmatched. Germline V gene data show CDR1 as MNHEY and CDR2 as SVGAGI. CDR3 amino acids: CASSYNRGETQYF. CDR3 nucleotides: TGTGCCAGCAGTTACAACAGGGGAGAGACCCAGTACTTC.

The rearrangement joins TRBV3-1 (or the pseudogene TRBV3-2) to TRBJ2-1; 7 bases map to TRBD1. The CDR3 runs to 18 residues. J was trimmed by 4 bases and V by 4 bases; bases with no gene match: 16. Germline V CDR1 and CDR2: LGHDT, YNNKEL (reference sequence). The CDR3 region is CASSPNISTGRIYNEQFF. The CDR3 coding sequence is TGTGCCAGCAGCCCCAACATCTCGACAGGGCGAATTTACAATGAGCAGTTCTTC.